Shown below are 16 T cell receptor beta chains from a single sample sequenced in a study of blood T cell repertoires in COVID-19. The method was immunoSEQ multiplex PCR; TCRdb's version includes in-frame clones alone and lacks a portion of them. The repertoire holds about 45,000 clones, with over 85% as singletons. Sample: peripheral blood. Source of these receptors: a middle-aged man with COVID-19, enrolled during active disease.

The sample holds one count of this clone. The CDR3 is CASSPKLAGGGETQYF. CDR3 in DNA: TGTGCCAGCAGCCCAAAGCTAGCGGGAGGGGGGGAGACCCAGTACTTC. V gene TRBV4-2 combines with J gene TRBJ2-5; 12 bases agree with TRBD2. Germline-derived CDR1 and CDR2 are LGHNA and YNFKEQ. The CDR3 is made up of 16 amino acids. The trim removed 4 bases at V and 5 bases at J, leaving 8 bases unmatched.

The chain employs TRBV4-1 and TRBJ1-2; 8 bases agree with TRBD1. In germline, CDR1 is MGHRA, CDR2 YSYEKL. The ends lost 1 base at V and 8 bases at J; junction bases unmatched: 9. This CDR3 has 15 residues. CDR3 protein: CASSQAGNRGAGYTF. The DNA of the CDR3 is TGCGCCAGCAGCCAAGCGGGGAACAGGGGGGCCGGCTACACCTTC.

DNA of the CDR3: TGTGCCACCAGTGATAAGACAAGTCTGAACACTGAAGCTTTCTTT. Translating gives CATSDKTSLNTEAFF. The chain is built from TRBV24-1 and TRBJ1-1; no reliable D call. There are 15 residues in the CDR3. Germline-derived CDR1 and CDR2 are KGHDR and SFDVKD. V dropped 3 bases and J dropped 0 bases, with 10 bases sitting between them.

This chain links TRBV2 with TRBJ2-1; 8 nucleotides match TRBD1. V shed 6 bases and J 4 bases; nucleotides not matched to a gene: 5. The CDR3 runs 14 residues. Germline-derived CDR1 and CDR2 are SNHLY and FYNNEI. In nucleotides, the CDR3 is TGTGCCAGCAGAAGGACAGGGCTTTACAATGAGCAGTTCTTC. Translated: CASRRTGLYNEQFF.

This chain connects TRBV30 to TRBJ1-3; D is perhaps TRBD1 (6 bases). The CDR3 contains 13 residues. The germline CDR1 and CDR2 sequences are GTSNPN and SVGIG (reference sequence). V shed 0 bases and J shed 7 bases, with 10 bases lying between them. The CDR3 reads CAWSVGGWNTIYF. CDR3 bases: TGTGCCTGGAGTGTTGGGGGCTGGAACACCATATATTTT.

The chain is built from TRBV7-2 and TRBJ2-3; 12 nucleotides line up with TRBD2. The V gene's germline CDR1 is SGHTA and CDR2 FQGNSA. Trimming cost V 4 bases and J 1 base; bases outside gene matches: 3. The CDR3 has 16 residues. The CDR3 bases are TGTGCCAGCAGCTACCTAGCGGGAGGGGGCACAGATACGCAGTATTTT. It codes for CASSYLAGGGTDTQYF.

This chain joins TRBV7-9 and TRBJ1-5; perhaps TRBD1 as D (5 bases). Looked up from germline, CDR1 is SEHNR and CDR2 is FQNEAQ (reference sequence). The CDR3 length is 16 residues. The ends were cut back, 0 bases at V and 4 bases at J, with 13 bases in the middle. CDR3 sequence: CASSLAAGSFNQPQHF. In nucleotides, the CDR3 is TGTGCCAGCAGCTTAGCGGCAGGGTCGTTTAATCAGCCCCAGCATTTT.

The chain couples TRBV5-1 to TRBJ1-2; D may be TRBD1 (6 bases). Germline CDR1 SGHRS, CDR2 YFSETQ. This CDR3 region has 16 residues. Trimming cost V 4 bases and J 3 bases, with 19 bases left between them. The CDR3, as DNA: TGCGCCAGCAGCCTGGGACACATCGTAGGGGACTATGGCTACACCTTC. Translated: CASSLGHIVGDYGYTF.

The chain employs TRBV7-2 and TRBJ2-2; D uncertain. Germline CDR1 and CDR2: SGHTA and FQGNSA. The CDR3 runs to 16 residues. V lost 1 base and J lost 1, with 10 bases in between. The CDR3 sequence is CASSLVPPQNTGELFF. The CDR3 DNA is TGTGCCAGCAGCTTAGTCCCCCCACAGAACACCGGGGAGCTGTTTTTT.

The CDR3: CATSRGLAGVYEQYF. The CDR3 DNA reads TGTGCCACCAGCAGGGGACTAGCGGGAGTCTACGAGCAGTACTTC. The chain links TRBV15 to TRBJ2-7; 14 positions match TRBD2. Germline V gene lookup returns CDR1 LNHNV and CDR2 YYDKDF (reference sequence). The V gene end was trimmed by 3 bases and the J gene end by 3 bases; junction bases not matched to a gene: 1. The CDR3 has 15 residues.

The V call is TRBV5-4, the J call TRBJ2-7; TRBD2 agrees at 9 bases. The CDR3 has 15 residues. Germline-derived CDR1 and CDR2 are SGHNT and YYREEE (reference sequence). Trimming took 0 bases from V and 5 from J; bases not matched to a gene: 6. This chain's CDR3 is CASSLDSGSVHEQYF. DNA for the CDR3: TGTGCCAGCAGCTTGGATAGCGGGAGTGTCCACGAGCAGTACTTC. Combining the CDR3 with reference TRBV5-4 and TRBJ2-7 gives the whole variable domain ETGVTQSPTHLIKTRGQQVTLRCSSQSGHNTVSWYQQALGQGPQFIFQYYREEENGRGNFPPRFSGLQFPNYSSELNVNALELDDSALYLCASSLDSGSVHEQYFGPGTRLTVT.

This clone was seen a single time. This rearrangement joins TRBV14 to TRBJ1-6, with D tentatively TRBD1 (5 bases). V was cut by 5 bases and J by 2 bases, with 13 bases left in between. The CDR3 is 16 amino acids. CDR1 is SGHDN and CDR2 is FVKESK in the germline V gene. The CDR3 is CASSGYSTAYNSPLHF. DNA for the CDR3: TGTGCCAGCAGCGGATACTCGACAGCCTATAATTCACCCCTCCACTTT.

The chain employs TRBV5-4 and TRBJ1-3; weak D call: TRBD1 (5 bases). Per germline, CDR1 SGHNT and CDR2 YYREEE (reference sequence). This CDR3 is built from 16 residues. Trimming left V 0 bases short and J 0 bases short, with 10 bases between. The DNA of the CDR3 is TGTGCCAGCAGCTTGGACAGGCCGAGCTCTGGAAACACCATATATTTT. Translation: CASSLDRPSSGNTIYF.

In its sample, this clone was seen once. The chain recombines TRBV11-1 with TRBJ2-5; 9 nucleotides agree with TRBD2. Germline V gene lookup returns CDR1 SGHAT and CDR2 FQDESV (reference sequence). V was clipped by 5 bases and J by 1 base; unmatched bases: 8. This CDR3 has 16 residues. CDR3 protein: CASSRRGSGSQETQYF. The CDR3 DNA is TGTGCCAGCAGCCGAAGGGGTAGCGGGAGCCAAGAGACCCAGTACTTC.

This rearrangement joins TRBV5-1 to TRBJ1-1, with 7 nucleotides matching TRBD1. The length of the CDR3 is 13 residues. With 5 bases clipped from V and 3 bases from J, the junction kept 4 bases outside the gene matches. The V gene's germline CDR1 is SGHRS and CDR2 YFSETQ. The CDR3 coding sequence is TGCGCCAGCAGACGTGGGACAGACACTGAAGCTTTCTTT. It translates to CASRRGTDTEAFF.

The chain carries TRBV11-2 and TRBJ2-5; a possible D gene is TRBD2 (6 bases). V was clipped by 8 bases and J by 5 bases, with 24 bases between them. The CDR3 is 16 residues long. Per germline, CDR1 SGHAT and CDR2 FQNNGV. Written as DNA, the CDR3 is TGTGCCAGCTCGGTACGTGGCGGGGCCCTCGGGGAGACCCAGTACTTC. Translation: CASSVRGGALGETQYF.